This record looks at one TCR beta chain sequence and its context. Its binding antigen is unknown. Nothing much larger sits one base from this clone, and base qualities are not available. The sample comes from a study of shared clonotypes between healthy human individuals (dated by TCRdb to about 2020). For the study in its entirety: The cohort included a few men and a couple of women between 18 and 49 years of age. For each donor, CD4 naive and CD4 memory were each run on three plates, CD8 naive on two plates, and CD8 memory on one plate. The study deeply sequenced blood TCR repertoires of about 5 healthy adults to estimate repertoire size and the extent of clonotype sharing between individuals. To increase sequencing depth and limit assay-specific biases, TCR repertoire library preparation and sequencing were carried out by different laboratories using diverse techniques. Each donor's leukapheresis produced roughly between roughly 0.85 and 9 billion PBMCs.

CD8 naive samples were obtained by positive selection for CCR7 among CD45RO-negative cells, yielding a CD45RA+CCR7+ population from which TemRA cells were excluded. The donors were healthy, HIV-negative adults who had no recently reported acute infections or vaccinations. Only Caucasian adults living in Nashville, Tennessee, USA were represented among the donors. After blood collection by leukapheresis, PBMCs were isolated using Ficoll-Histopaque density gradient centrifugation and then cryopreserved in the vapor phase of liquid nitrogen. Analytical flow cytometry was used to check the purity and quantity of every magnetically sorted T cell population. Genomic DNA was isolated from each sorted fraction and quantified by UV absorbance on a Nanodrop 2000c. Broader findings and caveats from the paper: Sharing across a handful of donors was observed for approximately 4.6% of naive CD4, 3.5% of naive CD8, 2% to 2.5% of memory CD4, and about 0.4% of memory CD8 clonotypes. Compared with non-shared clonotypes, the clonotypes found in all four sorted-subset donors had higher generation probabilities. Rarefaction of sorted-subset datasets indicated incomplete sequencing despite the large sequencing depth. Sampling was limited to blood, and TCR repertoires in tissue likely differ from TCR repertoires in blood. The genetic and exposure-history diversity represented was limited by the small number of donors. Pairwise subsampling led to the expectation that sequencing depth would affect the degree of clonotype sharing among donors. Estimated clonotype richness was generally larger for naive than for memory subsets.

Using the deep immunoSEQ assay, TCR CDR3 regions were amplified from genomic DNA by multiplex PCR. Genomic DNA extracted from each cell subset was distributed evenly over all wells of several immunoSEQ 96-well plates, and each plate served as one replicate. For sorted subsets, each replicate PCR was loaded with 200 ng genomic DNA, equivalent to about 30,000 T cell genomes. Purified libraries were quantified with a Qubit 3.0 fluorometer, sized on a Bioanalyzer 2100, and re-quantified with the KAPA Library Quantification kit. A separate single-read 150-cycle Illumina NextSeq 550 flow cell was used to sequence each immunoSEQ 96-well plate. As for the authors' bioinformatics: Because the immunoSEQ output included only junctional sequences and no quality scores, the filtering could not be the same as the filtering used for full-length reads. To assign V/J genes and CDR3, sequences were annotated using PyIR, a Python wrapper for IgBLAST v1.9, with IMGT germline references. Reads were removed for weak V/J assignments (E-value above 1e-6), missing CDR3, stop codons, out-of-frame junctions, or ambiguous translated residues. V3J clonotypes were defined by identical inferred V gene, J gene, and CDR3 amino acid sequence. Percentage overlap between repertoires was computed as shared unique clonotypes divided by the size of the smaller repertoire. Three approaches were used to assess repertoire richness: RTK rarefaction, the Chao1 estimator, and Recon v2.1 estimates of unobserved clonotypes. Generation probabilities were computed with OLGA for all TCRbeta clonotypes obtained by the gDNA method from four donors. Drawn from immuneACCESS, this table holds only the in-frame rearrangements with V and J called that TCRdb kept. Clones are partly lost; checked studies trace under half to an unresolved V gene and leave the rest unexplained. Clonal size and the V and J genes are those of that table, whereas D and trimming came from the DNA. The sample yields approximately 590,000 clones; 95% were counted once. The biggest ten clones account for 0.095% to 0.12% of the sample.

The germline V gene supplies CDR1 SGHTA and CDR2 FQGTGA. Ends trimmed: V by 0 bases, J by 6 bases; bases unmatched to a gene: 5. The CDR3 starts with the cysteine, ends with the phenylalanine, and has 16 residues. The DNA shown is the 48-base CDR3, in frame from base 1. This clonotype was obtained from a woman in her twenties or thirties in good health. The receptor chain draws on TRBV7-3 and TRBJ2-1; TRBD1 matches 10 bases in the middle. The sequenced sample was naive CD8+ T cells sorted from blood. The cell subset or site label corresponds to: CD45RA+CCR7+. The CDR3 in this case is CASSLTDRGRFNEQFF. The bases are TGTGCCAGCAGCTTAACCGACAGGGGGCGATTCAATGAGCAGTTCTTC.